These T cell receptor beta chains were read from a single sample in a study of blood T cell repertoires in COVID-19. The data were produced by immunoSEQ multiplex PCR, yet TCRdb's version contains in-frame clones alone and is incomplete. The sample holds more than 50,000 clones, about nine tenths seen once. Sequencing was carried out using peripheral blood. These receptors all stem from a man of 80 years or more with acute or convalescent COVID-19. Both conserved end residues are part of each CDR3. D genes are given only for firm matches. The size of a clone is reported for some rows only, either as once, few or many, or as a class for expanded clones.

CDR3 DNA: TGTGCCAGCAGCTTAGGTAGCGGGGGGACAAACACCGGGGAGCTGTTTTTT
CDR3 protein: CASSLGSGGTNTGELFF
clone size: -
D gene: TRBD2
J gene: TRBJ2-2
V gene: TRBV7-3

CDR3 DNA: TGTGCCAGCTCACCAGTACAGGGGGGGTACGAGCAGTACTTC
CDR3 protein: CASSPVQGGYEQYF
clone size: -
D gene: -
J gene: TRBJ2-7
V gene: TRBV18

CDR3 DNA: TGCGCCAGCACCCCGACAGGGAGTTCACCCCTCCACTTT
CDR3 protein: CASTPTGSSPLHF
clone size: -
D gene: TRBD1
J gene: TRBJ1-6
V gene: TRBV23-1

CDR3 DNA: TGCGCCAGCAGCCTCGGGACTAGCGGGCGCCCCTACGAGCAGTACTTC
CDR3 protein: CASSLGTSGRPYEQYF
clone size: -
D gene: TRBD2
J gene: TRBJ2-7
V gene: TRBV5-1

CDR3 DNA: TGTGCCAGCAGCCGCAGGGGTGGGGATGAGCAGTTCTTC
CDR3 protein: CASSRRGGDEQFF
clone size: -
D gene: -
J gene: TRBJ2-1
V gene: TRBV12-3/TRBV12-4

CDR3 DNA: TGTGCCAGCAGCCAAGATAGGACCCAGCGGGGCACCGGGGAGCTGTTTTTT
CDR3 protein: CASSQDRTQRGTGELFF
clone size: -
D gene: TRBD2
J gene: TRBJ2-2
V gene: TRBV14

CDR3 DNA: TGCGCCAGCAGCTTGGTCGCGGGGGTGGAAGAGACCCAGTACTTC
CDR3 protein: CASSLVAGVEETQYF
clone size: -
D gene: TRBD2
J gene: TRBJ2-5
V gene: TRBV5-1

CDR3 DNA: TGTGCCACCAGTGATTTGCGGTCTAGCACAGATACGCAGTATTTT
CDR3 protein: CATSDLRSSTDTQYF
clone size: -
D gene: -
J gene: TRBJ2-3
V gene: TRBV24-1

CDR3 DNA: TGTGCCAGCAGCCAAGCGGGGTCTGAAGCTTTCTTT
CDR3 protein: CASSQAGSEAFF
clone size: -
D gene: -
J gene: TRBJ1-1
V gene: TRBV12-3/TRBV12-4

CDR3 DNA: TGTGCCAGCAGTTACCTCGCGGGGGGGGTAGAAGAGACCCAGTACTTC
CDR3 protein: CASSYLAGGVEETQYF
clone size: -
D gene: TRBD2
J gene: TRBJ2-5
V gene: TRBV6-2/TRBV6-3

CDR3 DNA: TGTGCCAGCAGCCGGACAGGGGGTGTTGACACCGGGGAGCTGTTTTTT
CDR3 protein: CASSRTGGVDTGELFF
clone size: -
D gene: TRBD1
J gene: TRBJ2-2
V gene: TRBV5-4

CDR3 DNA: TGTGCCAGTAGTATAGATCAAAGGAGGGAGCAGTACTTC
CDR3 protein: CASSIDQRREQYF
clone size: -
D gene: -
J gene: TRBJ2-7
V gene: TRBV19

CDR3 DNA: TGTGCCACCAGCAGGGTAGGGGTGTTGGAGACCCAGTACTTC
CDR3 protein: CATSRVGVLETQYF
clone size: -
D gene: -
J gene: TRBJ2-5
V gene: TRBV15

CDR3 DNA: TGTGCCAGCAGCGACGGTAGCGGCCGGGGGGGAGAGACCCAGTACTTC
CDR3 protein: CASSDGSGRGGETQYF
clone size: -
D gene: TRBD2
J gene: TRBJ2-5
V gene: TRBV9

CDR3 DNA: TGCGCCAGCAGCCCCCGGGACTCCCGTACTAACACCGGGGAGCTGTTTTTT
CDR3 protein: CASSPRDSRTNTGELFF
clone size: -
D gene: -
J gene: TRBJ2-2
V gene: TRBV4-1

CDR3 DNA: TGCGCCAGCAGCCTCACCGGACTAGCGGAGTACGAGCAGTACTTC
CDR3 protein: CASSLTGLAEYEQYF
clone size: -
D gene: TRBD2
J gene: TRBJ2-7
V gene: TRBV5-1

CDR3 DNA: TGTGCCAGCAGCGCCCGGGTCCCCAGAGAAGAGACCCAGTACTTC
CDR3 protein: CASSARVPREETQYF
clone size: -
D gene: -
J gene: TRBJ2-5
V gene: TRBV7-9

CDR3 DNA: TGTGCCAGCAGTTTAGACAGGGGCTATGGCTACACCTTC
CDR3 protein: CASSLDRGYGYTF
clone size: -
D gene: TRBD1
J gene: TRBJ1-2
V gene: TRBV12-3/TRBV12-4

CDR3 DNA: TGTGCCAGCAGCTTCCCTGCGGGCGAGCAGTACTTC
CDR3 protein: CASSFPAGEQYF
clone size: few
D gene: -
J gene: TRBJ2-7
V gene: TRBV7-9

CDR3 DNA: TGTGCCAGCAGCTCACCCGCCGGGGGGAACACTGAAGCTTTCTTT
CDR3 protein: CASSSPAGGNTEAFF
clone size: -
D gene: -
J gene: TRBJ1-1
V gene: TRBV7-2

CDR3 DNA: TGTGCCAGCAACCAGGGGACCGAGGGGGAGCCCCAGCATTTT
CDR3 protein: CASNQGTEGEPQHF
clone size: few
D gene: -
J gene: TRBJ1-5
V gene: TRBV2

CDR3 DNA: TGTGCCAGCTCACCGGAATTCGACAGGGACTTGTTTTTT
CDR3 protein: CASSPEFDRDLFF
clone size: -
D gene: TRBD1
J gene: TRBJ1-4
V gene: TRBV18

CDR3 DNA: TGTGCCAGCATGAGGGCTTGGGGACTTACAGATACGCAGTATTTT
CDR3 protein: CASMRAWGLTDTQYF
clone size: -
D gene: -
J gene: TRBJ2-3
V gene: TRBV2

CDR3 DNA: TGTGCCAGCACCCTAACCTCGAACACTGAAGCTTTCTTT
CDR3 protein: CASTLTSNTEAFF
clone size: -
D gene: -
J gene: TRBJ1-1
V gene: TRBV12-3/TRBV12-4

CDR3 DNA: TGTGCCAGTAGTATAGGTAGGGGAGAGACCCAGTACTTC
CDR3 protein: CASSIGRGETQYF
clone size: -
D gene: -
J gene: TRBJ2-5
V gene: TRBV19

CDR3 DNA: TGTGCCAGCAGCCAAGGAGACAGGACTGAAGCTTTCTTT
CDR3 protein: CASSQGDRTEAFF
clone size: once
D gene: -
J gene: TRBJ1-1
V gene: TRBV3-1/TRBV3-2

CDR3 DNA: TGTGCCAGCAGTTATTCCCGACAGGGGAATTCACCCCTCCACTTT
CDR3 protein: CASSYSRQGNSPLHF
clone size: -
D gene: TRBD1
J gene: TRBJ1-6
V gene: TRBV6-5